This T cell receptor (beta chain) was identified during a study of blood T cell repertoires in COVID-19. In the authors' methods: From reference gene primer amplification, estimates of nucleated cell counts were derived. TCRdb's copy holds only in-frame clones and misses some; the assay was immunoSEQ multiplex PCR. From that table come the V and J calls and clone size; the DNA was used to work out D and trimming. In the table there are roughly 200,000 clones, under 90% of which are singletons. V lost 1 base and J lost 0, with 6 bases in between. This CDR3 comprises 13 residues. Per the germline V gene, CDR1 is GTSNPN and CDR2 is SVGIG (reference sequence). Patients in Seattle were enrolled during active infection, then followed longitudinally. This clone was picked up one time.

Source material: peripheral blood. This sequence joins TRBV30 and TRBJ1-2; D is undetermined. The clonotype was recovered from a woman over 75 with COVID-19, enrolled during active disease. CDR3 region: CAWSGGANYGYTF. CDR3 DNA sequence: TGTGCCTGGAGTGGTGGAGCTAACTATGGCTACACCTTC. Full variable domain (missing parts from reference TRBV30 and TRBJ1-2): SQTIHQWPATLVQPVGSPLSLECTVEGTSNPNLYWYRQAAGRGLQLLFYSVGIGQISSEVPQNLSASRPQDRQFILSSKKLLLSDSGFYLCAWSGGANYGYTFGSGTRLTVV.